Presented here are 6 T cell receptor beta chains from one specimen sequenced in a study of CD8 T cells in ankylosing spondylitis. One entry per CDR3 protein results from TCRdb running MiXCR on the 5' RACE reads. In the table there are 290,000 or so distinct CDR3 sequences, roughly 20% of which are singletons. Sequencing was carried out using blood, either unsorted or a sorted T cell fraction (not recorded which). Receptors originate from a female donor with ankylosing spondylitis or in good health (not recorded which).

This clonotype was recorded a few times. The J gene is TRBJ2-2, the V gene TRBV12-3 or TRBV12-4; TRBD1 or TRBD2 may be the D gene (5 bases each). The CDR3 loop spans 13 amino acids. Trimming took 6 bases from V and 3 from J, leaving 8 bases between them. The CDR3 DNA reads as TGTGCCAGCAGCGGGGCTTACACCGGGGAGCTGTTTTTT. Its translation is CASSGAYTGELFF.

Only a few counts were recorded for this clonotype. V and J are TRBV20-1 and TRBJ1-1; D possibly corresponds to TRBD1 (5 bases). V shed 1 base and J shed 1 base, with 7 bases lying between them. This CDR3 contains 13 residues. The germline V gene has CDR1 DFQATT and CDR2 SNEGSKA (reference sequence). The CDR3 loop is CSARADTNTEAFF. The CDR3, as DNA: TGCAGTGCTAGAGCGGACACGAACACTGAAGCTTTCTTT.

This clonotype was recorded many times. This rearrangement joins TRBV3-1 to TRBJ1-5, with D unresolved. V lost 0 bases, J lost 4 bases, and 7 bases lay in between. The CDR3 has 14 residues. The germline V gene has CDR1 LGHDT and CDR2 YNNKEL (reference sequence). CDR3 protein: CASSQDLRNQPQHF. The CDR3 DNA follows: TGTGCCAGCAGCCAAGATTTGCGAAATCAGCCCCAGCATTTT.

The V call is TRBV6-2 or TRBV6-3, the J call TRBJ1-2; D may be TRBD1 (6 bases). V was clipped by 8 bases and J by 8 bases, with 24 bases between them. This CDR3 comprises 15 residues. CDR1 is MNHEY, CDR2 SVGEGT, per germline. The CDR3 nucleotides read TGTGCCAGCGTCCGCGCCGAGACAGGCAGCGTCGGCTACACCTTC. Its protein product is CASVRAETGSVGYTF.

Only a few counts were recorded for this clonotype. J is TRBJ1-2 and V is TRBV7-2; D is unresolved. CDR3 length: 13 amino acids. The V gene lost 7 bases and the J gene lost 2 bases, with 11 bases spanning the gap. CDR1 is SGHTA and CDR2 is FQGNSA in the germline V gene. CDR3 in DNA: TGTGCCAGCAATCCCGGGGTCAACTATGGCTACACCTTC. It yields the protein CASNPGVNYGYTF. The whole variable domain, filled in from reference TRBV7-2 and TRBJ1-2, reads GAGVSQSPSNKVTEKGKDVELRCDPISGHTALYWYRQSLGQGLEFLIYFQGNSAPDKSGLPSDRFSAERTGGSVSTLTIQRTQQEDSAVYLCASNPGVNYGYTFGSGTRLTVV.

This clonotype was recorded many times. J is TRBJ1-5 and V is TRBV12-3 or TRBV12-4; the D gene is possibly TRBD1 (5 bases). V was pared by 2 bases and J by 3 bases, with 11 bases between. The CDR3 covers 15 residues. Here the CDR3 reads CASSLRQGVNQPQHF. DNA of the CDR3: TGTGCCAGCAGTTTAAGGCAGGGAGTCAATCAGCCCCAGCATTTT.